The entry below gives a single TCR beta chain sequence along with its context. Its matching antigen is unknown. 60 Vbeta and 13 Jbeta primers were used in PCR. Assay used: immunoSEQ multiplex PCR; TCRdb lists only in-frame clones, some missing. This table holds tens of thousands of clones. The sample is drawn from a study of cytomegalovirus exposure and HLA in healthy donors. Study-level points and caveats: Presence/absence analyses assumed roughly uniform sequencing depth across donors. As a later analysis showed, several of the most significant clusters appeared to be linked to common viral pathogens.

CDR1 and CDR2 from the germline V gene are SQVTM and ANQGSEA. The CDR3 length is 16 residues. The V segment lost 3 bases and the J segment 2 bases; nucleotides outside the gene matches: 9. This sequence joins TRBV29-1 and TRBJ2-7; 11 bases map to TRBD2. The sequence was obtained from a middle-aged woman in good health and CMV-seropositive. The specimen sequenced was PBMCs. The CDR3 sequence is CSVEGGGSGRAYEQYF. The DNA for the CDR3 is TGCAGCGTTGAGGGGGGGGGTAGCGGGAGGGCCTACGAGCAGTACTTC.